The 5 T cell receptor beta chains below all came from one sample that was sequenced in a study of OX40 agonist ivuxolimab in advanced cancers. Produced via immunoSEQ multiplex PCR; TCRdb's table is partial and in-frame only. The data show about 17,000 clones, with less than 90% seen just once and 20% held by the top ten. This material consisted of CD4+ or CD8+ T cells sorted from blood, taken in a trial of the OX40 agonist ivuxolimab. The receptor set was obtained from an adult with an advanced solid tumor such as melanoma, head and neck, liver or kidney cancer.

The chain couples TRBV30 to TRBJ1-5, with TRBD1 matching over 9 bases. V gave up 0 bases and J gave up 6 bases; unmatched junction bases: 3. Germline lookup yields CDR1 GTSNPN and CDR2 SVGIG (reference sequence). The CDR3 extends over 14 amino acids. The CDR3 bases are TGTGCCTGGAGTGTTTTACAGGGGGCTCAGCCCCAGCATTTT. Amino acid sequence: CAWSVLQGAQPQHF.

V and J are TRBV5-6 and TRBJ2-2, with TRBD2 matching 7 bases. Trimming took 4 bases from V and 1 from J; bases not matched to a gene: 10. The CDR3 is 17 amino acids. Germline V gene data show CDR1 as SGHDT and CDR2 as YYEEEE. CDR3 protein: CASSELGKRENTGELFF. The CDR3 coding sequence is TGTGCCAGCAGCGAGTTGGGCAAGCGGGAGAACACCGGGGAGCTGTTTTTT.

This sequence joins TRBV5-6 and TRBJ2-2, with no clear D. V was shortened by 2 bases and J by 5 bases, with 10 bases between the two germline ends. In germline, CDR1 is SGHDT, CDR2 YYEEEE. CDR3 length equals 14 residues. The CDR3 protein is CASSFLTTTGELFF. The CDR3 DNA follows: TGTGCCAGCAGCTTCCTCACAACTACCGGGGAGCTGTTTTTT.

The chain combines TRBV5-6 with TRBJ2-1; the match to TRBD2 covers 10 bases. The CDR3 is 16 residues long. Per the germline V gene, CDR1 is SGHDT and CDR2 is YYEEEE. With V trimmed by 2 bases and J by 3 bases, 5 bases remained unmatched. CDR3 residues: CASSFRTSGFYNEQFF. The CDR3 region has the DNA TGTGCCAGCAGCTTTCGGACTAGCGGATTCTACAATGAGCAGTTCTTC.

This chain connects TRBV4-1 to TRBJ2-5; D remains ambiguous. Judging by the DNA end, TRBJ2-7 fits better; the J call may be wrong. CDR3 size: 13 residues. Germline V gives CDR1 MGHRA, CDR2 YSYEKL. The CDR3 nucleotides read TGCGCCAGCAGCTCACAATATACCTCCGAGCAGTACTTC. Residues: CASSSQYTSEQYF.